These 7 T cell receptor beta chains originate from one sample sequenced in a study of blood T cell repertoires in COVID-19. Sequencing was performed with immunoSEQ multiplex PCR; in TCRdb, only in-frame clones are kept and a portion is missing. The sample has fewer than 70,000 clones, 80% to 90% seen once. Sample: peripheral blood. The source is a woman aged 65 to 85 with active COVID-19.

The CDR3 DNA follows: TGCAGCGTTGAAGTGGCGAGGGGGAATGATGGCTACACCTTC. Amino acids: CSVEVARGNDGYTF. The V call is TRBV29-1, the J call TRBJ1-2; maybe TRBD1 (6 bases). Per the germline V gene, CDR1 is SQVTM and CDR2 is ANQGSEA. The CDR3 runs to 14 residues. V lost 1 base to trimming and J lost 6 bases, with 15 bases between them.

V usage is TRBV29-1 and J usage is TRBJ2-1, with D possibly being TRBD2 (6 bases). This CDR3 comprises 19 residues. The V and J ends lost 1 base and 0 bases respectively, with 22 bases between them. Per the germline V gene, CDR1 is SQVTM and CDR2 is ANQGSEA. CDR3 sequence: CSVEGPDIWAGPSYNEQFF. The CDR3 region has the DNA TGCAGCGTTGAAGGGCCCGATATTTGGGCGGGACCCTCCTACAATGAGCAGTTCTTC.

This chain connects TRBV23-1 to TRBJ1-4; TRBD1 might be the D (5 bases). TRBV23-1 is flagged as an ORF with uncertain function. The CDR3 has 12 residues. The germline V and J ends were trimmed by 10 bases and 8 bases, with 14 bases remaining between them. CDR3 sequence: CAKDQGGEKLFF. The DNA of the CDR3 is TGCGCCAAGGATCAGGGCGGCGAAAAACTGTTTTTT.

DNA of the CDR3: TGCGCCAGCAGCCCGGGAGGGGAAGAGACCCAGTACTTC. Its protein is CASSPGGEETQYF. V gene TRBV5-1 combines with J gene TRBJ2-5; 8 bases agree with TRBD2. The CDR3 is 13 amino acids. V shed 4 bases, J shed 3 bases, and the junction held 2 bases outside the gene matches. The germline V gene encodes CDR1 SGHRS and CDR2 YFSETQ.

The gene calls are TRBV7-2 and TRBJ2-1; D not resolved. The CDR3 length is 13 residues. Germline lookup yields CDR1 SGHTA and CDR2 FQGNSA. V gave up 1 base and J gave up 8 bases, with 9 bases separating them. The DNA of the CDR3 is TGTGCCAGCAGCTTAGGAGGAAGATATGAGCAGTTCTTC. Amino acids: CASSLGGRYEQFF. The whole variable domain, filled in from reference TRBV7-2 and TRBJ2-1, reads GAGVSQSPSNKVTEKGKDVELRCDPISGHTALYWYRQSLGQGLEFLIYFQGNSAPDKSGLPSDRFSAERTGGSVSTLTIQRTQQEDSAVYLCASSLGGRYEQFFGPGTRLTVL.

J is TRBJ2-3 and V is TRBV5-1; tentatively, D is TRBD2 (6 bases). CDR3 length: 18 amino acids. Per the germline V gene, CDR1 is SGHRS and CDR2 is YFSETQ. V lost 0 bases, J lost 1 base, and 18 bases lay in between. CDR3 sequence: CASSLAIHRWGGTDTQYF. Here the CDR3 DNA reads TGCGCCAGCAGCTTGGCCATTCACAGGTGGGGGGGCACAGATACGCAGTATTTT.

The chain recombines TRBV24-1 with TRBJ2-3; 9 bases are a match to TRBD2. V lost 9 bases to trimming and J lost 4 bases; unmatched junction nucleotides: 10. The CDR3 is made up of 15 amino acids. Germline V gene data show CDR1 as KGHDR and CDR2 as SFDVKD. CDR3 loop: CATRKSAGGSDTQYF. The CDR3 coding sequence is TGTGCCACCCGAAAGTCAGCGGGAGGCTCAGATACGCAGTATTTT.